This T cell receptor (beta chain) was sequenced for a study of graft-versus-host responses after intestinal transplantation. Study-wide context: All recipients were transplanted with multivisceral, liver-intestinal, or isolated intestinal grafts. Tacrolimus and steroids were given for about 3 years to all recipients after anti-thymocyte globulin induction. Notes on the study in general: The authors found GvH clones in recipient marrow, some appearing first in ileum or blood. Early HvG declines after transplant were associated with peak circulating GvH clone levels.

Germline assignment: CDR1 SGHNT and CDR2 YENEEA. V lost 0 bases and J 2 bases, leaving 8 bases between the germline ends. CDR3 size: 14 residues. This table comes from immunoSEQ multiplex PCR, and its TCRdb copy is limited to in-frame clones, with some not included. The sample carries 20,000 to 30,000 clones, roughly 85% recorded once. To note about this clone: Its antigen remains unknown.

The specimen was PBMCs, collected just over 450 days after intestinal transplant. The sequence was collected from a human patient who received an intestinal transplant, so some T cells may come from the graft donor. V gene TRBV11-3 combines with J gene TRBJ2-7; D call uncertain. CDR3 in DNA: TGTGCCAGCAGCTTAGAGGTAGGAGCCTACGAGCAGTACTTC. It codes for CASSLEVGAYEQYF.